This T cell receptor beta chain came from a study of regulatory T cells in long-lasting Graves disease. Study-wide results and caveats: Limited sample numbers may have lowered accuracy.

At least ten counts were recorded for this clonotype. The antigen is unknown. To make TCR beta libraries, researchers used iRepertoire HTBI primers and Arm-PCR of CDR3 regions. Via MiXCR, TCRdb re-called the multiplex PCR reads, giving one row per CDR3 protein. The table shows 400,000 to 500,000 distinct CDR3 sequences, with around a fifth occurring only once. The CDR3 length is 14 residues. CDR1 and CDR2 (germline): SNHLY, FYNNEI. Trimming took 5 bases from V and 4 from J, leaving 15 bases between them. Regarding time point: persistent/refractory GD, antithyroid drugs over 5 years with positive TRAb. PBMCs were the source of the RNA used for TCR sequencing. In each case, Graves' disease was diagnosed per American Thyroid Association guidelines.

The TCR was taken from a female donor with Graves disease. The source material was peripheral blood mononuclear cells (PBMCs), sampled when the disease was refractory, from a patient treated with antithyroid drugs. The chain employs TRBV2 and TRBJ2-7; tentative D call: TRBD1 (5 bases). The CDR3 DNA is TGTGCCAGCAGTTCCCAGGGTGGACAATACGAGCAGTACTTC. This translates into CASSSQGGQYEQYF. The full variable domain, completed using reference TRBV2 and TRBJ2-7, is EPEVTQTPSHQVTQMGQEVILRCVPISNHLYFYWYRQILGQKVEFLVSFYNNEISEKSEIFDDQFSVERPDGSNFTLKIRSTKLEDSAMYFCASSSQGGQYEQYFGPGTRLTVT.